This TCR beta chain was observed in a study of blood T cell repertoires in COVID-19. Overall study context: Samples representing acute and convalescent COVID-19 were sourced from the United States, Italy and Spain. From T cells, B-cell-depleted T cells, or PBMCs came the material, which was cDNA or gDNA.

Sequencing used immunoSEQ multiplex PCR; TCRdb keeps in-frame clones, though not all of them. The sample holds about 220,000 clones, 80% seen once. This CDR3 has 16 residues. J lost 6 bases, V lost 9 bases, and 17 bases had no gene match. CDR1 and CDR2 (germline): LNHDA, SQIVND (reference sequence). This TCR derives from a human donor in a cohort sampled during active COVID-19. The sequenced sample was peripheral blood. The chain links TRBV19 to TRBJ1-2; 9 bases match TRBD1. CDR3 residues: CASKAGQGSLSNGYTF. The CDR3 coding sequence is TGTGCCAGCAAGGCGGGACAGGGCTCTCTCTCTAATGGCTACACCTTC.